This is a list of T cell receptor beta chains from one sample in a study of blood T cell repertoires in COVID-19. Using immunoSEQ multiplex PCR, the repertoire was profiled, and TCRdb retains in-frame clones only, with some absent. The sample lists over 85,000 clones; approximately 88% were seen once. Material: peripheral blood. The receptors originated from a human donor in a cohort sampled during active COVID-19. The CDR3 runs from the conserved cysteine through the conserved F or W. Each record gives: clone size, D gene, J gene, V gene, CDR3 protein, CDR3 DNA. A D gene is named only where the DNA matches it firmly. Some rows mark clone size as missing; the rest say once, few, many or name a class of expanded clone.

NA | TRBD1 | TRBJ2-7 | TRBV18 | CASSITDRAEQYF | TGTGCCAGCTCAATTACGGACAGGGCCGAGCAGTACTTC
NA | NA | TRBJ1-1 | TRBV7-3 | CASSPRRDTEAFF | TGTGCCAGCAGCCCCCGGAGGGACACTGAAGCTTTCTTT
NA | NA | TRBJ2-7 | TRBV7-3 | CASSSRGGAAEQYF | TGTGCCAGCAGCTCTAGAGGGGGGGCGGCCGAGCAGTACTTC
few | NA | TRBJ2-7 | TRBV6-5 | CASSPEGEQYF | TGTGCCAGCAGCCCGGAGGGGGAGCAGTACTTC
once | NA | TRBJ1-5 | TRBV5-5 | CASSPRGGPQHF | TGTGCCAGCAGCCCCCGGGGGGGCCCCCAGCATTTT
NA | TRBD1 | TRBJ2-2 | TRBV27 | CASTTPGTGTGELFF | TGTGCCAGCACAACCCCCGGGACAGGGACCGGGGAGCTGTTTTTT
NA | TRBD1 | TRBJ1-2 | TRBV24-1 | CATSDEGTGGSGYTF | TGTGCCACCAGTGATGAGGGAACAGGGGGCTCTGGCTACACCTTC
NA | NA | TRBJ2-3 | TRBV5-1 | CASSGTGDTQYF | TGCGCCAGCAGCGGCACGGGAGATACGCAGTATTTT
NA | NA | TRBJ1-2 | TRBV4-2 | CAGGSRNYGYTF | TGTGCCGGGGGGTCCCGTAACTATGGCTACACCTTC
NA | NA | TRBJ2-3 | TRBV5-1 | CASSPGVTDTQYF | TGCGCCAGCAGCCCGGGTGTCACAGATACGCAGTATTTT
NA | NA | TRBJ1-2 | TRBV4-1 | CASSQIGATDYGYTF | TGCGCCAGCAGCCAGATAGGGGCTACCGACTATGGCTACACCTTC
NA | TRBD2 | TRBJ2-1 | TRBV5-4 | CASSQSGGGRDEQFF | TGTGCCAGCAGTCAGAGCGGGGGGGGCAGGGATGAGCAGTTCTTC
NA | NA | TRBJ2-7 | TRBV12-3/TRBV12-4 | CASSLRGPYEQYF | TGTGCCAGCAGTTTAAGGGGCCCCTACGAGCAGTACTTC
few | TRBD2 | TRBJ2-1 | TRBV10-3 | CAISEGLAIEQFF | TGTGCCATCAGTGAGGGACTAGCTATTGAGCAGTTCTTC
NA | NA | TRBJ2-7 | TRBV18 | CASSGGPGAYEQYF | TGTGCCAGCTCAGGGGGTCCAGGGGCCTACGAGCAGTACTTC
NA | TRBD1 | TRBJ1-1 | TRBV7-9 | CASSLEQGAGTEAFF | TGTGCCAGCAGCTTGGAGCAGGGGGCAGGCACTGAAGCTTTCTTT
NA | TRBD1 | TRBJ2-2 | TRBV5-6 | CATGQGITGELFF | TGTGCCACCGGACAGGGGATCACCGGGGAGCTGTTTTTT
NA | TRBD1 | TRBJ1-1 | TRBV7-6 | CASSLIRGQTEAFF | TGTGCCAGCAGCTTAATCAGGGGGCAGACTGAAGCTTTCTTT